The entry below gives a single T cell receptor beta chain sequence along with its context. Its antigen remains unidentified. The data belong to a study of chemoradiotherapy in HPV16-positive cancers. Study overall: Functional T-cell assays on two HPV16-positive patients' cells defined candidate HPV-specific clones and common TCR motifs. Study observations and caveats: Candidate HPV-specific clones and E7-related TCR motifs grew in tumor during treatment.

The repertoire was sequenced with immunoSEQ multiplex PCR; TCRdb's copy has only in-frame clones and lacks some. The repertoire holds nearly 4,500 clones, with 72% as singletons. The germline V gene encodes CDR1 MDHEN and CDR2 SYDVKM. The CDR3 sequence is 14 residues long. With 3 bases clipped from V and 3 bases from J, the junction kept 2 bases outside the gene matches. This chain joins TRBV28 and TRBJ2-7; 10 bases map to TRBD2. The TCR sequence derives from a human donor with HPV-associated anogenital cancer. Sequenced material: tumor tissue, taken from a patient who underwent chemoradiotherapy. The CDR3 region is CASSFASGSYEQYF. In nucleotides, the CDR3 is TGTGCCAGCAGTTTCGCTAGCGGGAGCTACGAGCAGTACTTC.